This T cell receptor beta chain was identified in a study of PD-1 blockade in classical Hodgkin lymphoma. Study-level findings and limits: Reports indicated that newly diagnosed patients had lower baseline TCR diversity than healthy donors did. After ASCT, patients who started nivolumab under 1 year later were excluded.

Libraries were prepared by immunoSEQ multiplex PCR; TCRdb keeps only in-frame clonotypes and omits some of them. The profile shows about 100,000 clones, 80% to 90% of them singletons. About this clone itself: Its target is unknown.

Between the trimmed V and J ends, which lost 5 bases and 3 bases, there was a span of 14 bases. The CDR3 consists of 14 residues. CDR1 is LNHDA, CDR2 SQIVND, per germline (reference sequence). Exposure to brentuximab vedotin varied, and each patient had relapsed following autologous stem cell transplantation. The receptor was isolated from a human donor with classical Hodgkin lymphoma. The V gene is TRBV19, the J gene TRBJ2-7; unclear D gene. This specimen was peripheral blood mononuclear cells (PBMCs), taken before the second cycle of nivolumab. CDR3 sequence (DNA): TGTGCCAGTAGTTCCTCGGGCCCTATCTACGAGCAGTACTTC. This codes for CASSSSGPIYEQYF.